This TCR beta chain was sequenced in a study of identical twins. One entry per CDR3 protein, called by TCRdb with MiXCR from the 5' RACE reads. The sample includes some 500,000 distinct CDR3 sequences, 9.5% to 10% of them seen just once. In addition, the sample was reused for a study of yellow fever vaccine responses in identical twins.

The sequence came from a woman aged 18-30 years in good health. The sequencing input was PBMCs.

The CDR3 region has the DNA TGTGCCAGCAGCCAAGCCGGCATCGACAGGGCACGTCCCGGGGAGCTGTTTTTT. This gives the protein CASSQAGIDRARPGELFF. This chain connects TRBV3-1 to TRBJ2-2; TRBD1 agrees at 7 bases. Germline V CDR1 and CDR2: LGHDT, YNNKEL (reference sequence). CDR3 length: 18 amino acids. Unmatched junction bases numbered 14, after V lost 1 base and J lost 6 bases.